What follows are 28 T cell receptor beta chains derived from one specimen sequenced in a study of a mutant IDH1 vaccine in newly diagnosed glioma. Sequenced by immunoSEQ multiplex PCR; TCRdb stores in-frame clones only, minus some. The sample has approximately 58,000 clones; around 83% are singletons. As for time point: week 47, end of study. With topical imiquimod, each dose of the vaccine consisted of 300 ug of mutant IDH1 20-mer peptide. These receptors have no known antigen. The sample here was PBMCs, taken from a glioma patient whose treatment included an IDH1 peptide vaccine. These TCRs come from a man younger than 40 with glioma.

This chain's CDR3 is CASRLEAVGVLYTF. CDR3 nucleotides: TGCGCCAGCAGACTAGAAGCTGTGGGGGTCCTATACACCTTC. The V call is TRBV5-1, the J call TRBJ1-2; maybe TRBD1 (5 bases). V lost 5 bases to trimming and J lost 11 bases, with 22 bases between them. The CDR3 is made up of 14 amino acids. The germline CDR1 and CDR2 sequences are SGHRS and YFSETQ.

The chain recombines TRBV10-2 with TRBJ1-3; D unresolved. Deletions cut 0 bases from V and 3 bases from J, with 9 bases between. The CDR3 extends over 15 amino acids. Germline V lookup: CDR1 WSHSY, CDR2 SAAADI. The CDR3 DNA is TGCGCCAGCAGTGAGTCGAATCGCCTTGGAAACACCATATATTTT. Translation gives CASSESNRLGNTIYF.

The chain carries TRBV19 and TRBJ2-7; TRBD1 aligns across 9 bases. Germline V CDR1 and CDR2: LNHDA, SQIVND (reference sequence). CDR3 length: 14 residues. Trimming took 6 bases from V and 5 from J; bases not matched to a gene: 8. CDR3 bases: TGTGCCAGTAGAGTACAGGGGGCGACGGACGAGCAGTACTTC. Translated, it gives CASRVQGATDEQYF.

This clone was counted only a few times. The chain is built from TRBV6-1 and TRBJ1-1, with TRBD1 as a possible D gene (6 bases). V shed 1 base and J shed 4 bases, with 10 bases lying between them. CDR1 is MNHNS and CDR2 is SASEGT in the germline V gene. This CDR3 comprises 14 residues. CDR3 in DNA: TGTGCCAGCAGTGAAGGGACAGAAGGCACTGAAGCTTTCTTT. Its translation: CASSEGTEGTEAFF.

This clone appeared a single time. J is TRBJ1-1 and V is TRBV7-8, with unresolved D. Germline CDR1 SGHVS, CDR2 FQNEAQ. This CDR3 contains 16 residues. V gave up 6 bases and J gave up 8 bases, with 25 bases separating them. CDR3 bases: TGTGCCAGCAGTTTCGCCGGGCCGAACACCCTAGGGGAAGCTTTCTTT. Amino acids: CASSFAGPNTLGEAFF.

This chain links TRBV7-6 with TRBJ2-5; D is unclear. The V end was cut by 3 bases, the J end by 5 bases, with 4 bases between. This CDR3 contains 11 residues. Looked up from germline, CDR1 is SGHVS and CDR2 is FNYEAQ. The CDR3 DNA reads as TGTGCCAGCAGCTTGGCGGAGACCCAGTACTTC. Its translation is CASSLAETQYF.

The rearrangement links TRBV2 to TRBJ1-4, with a possible D match to TRBD1 (5 bases). The germline V gene encodes CDR1 SNHLY and CDR2 FYNNEI. The germline V and J ends were trimmed by 0 bases and 2 bases, with 7 bases remaining between them. CDR3 length: 15 residues. CDR3 nucleotide sequence: TGTGCCAGCAGTGAAGCAGGGGTGACTAATGAAAAACTGTTTTTT. It yields the protein CASSEAGVTNEKLFF.

The V and J genes are TRBV6-5 and TRBJ2-3; D unclear. The germline gives CDR1 MNHEY, CDR2 SVGAGI. The CDR3 extends over 15 amino acids. Trimming removed 0 bases at V and 1 base at J, with 8 bases between. CDR3 loop: CASSYSFLGTDTQYF. The CDR3, as DNA: TGTGCCAGCAGTTACTCATTCCTGGGCACAGATACGCAGTATTTT.

The rearrangement joins TRBV20-1 to TRBJ2-5; D is undetermined. The better agreement between TRBJ2-7 and the DNA end casts doubt on the J call. CDR1 is DFQATT, CDR2 SNEGSKA, per germline (reference sequence). The CDR3 has 11 amino acids. The CDR3 region has the DNA TGCAGTGCTAGACAGTCCTACGAGCAGTACTTC. Translated: CSARQSYEQYF.

The V gene is TRBV13, the J gene TRBJ2-7, with 9 bases matching TRBD1. This CDR3 is built from 15 residues. Per germline, CDR1 PRHDT and CDR2 FYEKMQ (reference sequence). The junction had 10 bases not matched to a gene; V was cut back by 5 bases and J by 5 bases. CDR3 protein: CASSPEDRGKDEQYF. For the CDR3, the DNA is TGTGCCAGCAGCCCTGAGGACAGGGGAAAAGACGAGCAGTACTTC.

The rearrangement joins TRBV6-5 to TRBJ1-5; D remains ambiguous. Per the germline V gene, CDR1 is MNHEY and CDR2 is SVGAGI. The CDR3 contains 13 residues. The V end was cut by 3 bases, the J end by 0 bases, with 3 bases between. CDR3 in amino acids: CASSYSSNQPQHF. Here the CDR3 DNA reads TGTGCCAGCAGTTATAGTAGCAATCAGCCCCAGCATTTT.

This clone was seen a few times. The rearrangement joins TRBV23-1 to TRBJ1-1; no definite D call. TRBV23-1 is identified as an open reading frame with a role that is uncertain. V lost 0 bases and J lost 3, with 5 bases in between. The CDR3 contains 13 residues. The CDR3 region has the DNA TGCGCCAGCAGTCAATCAGGGCACACTGAAGCTTTCTTT. Protein sequence: CASSQSGHTEAFF.

Comments on this clone: An end of the junction differs from the germline gene, which may be a read error. In the same sample, other DNA sequences code for this CDR3. This rearrangement joins TRBV7-9 to TRBJ1-5, with D unresolved. The CDR3 contains 13 residues. CDR1 SEHNR and CDR2 FQNEAQ come from the germline V gene (reference sequence). The chain's CDR3 is CASSLNSNQPQHF. The CDR3 DNA sequence: TGTGCCAGCAGCCTAAATAGCAATCAACCCCAGCATTTT.

The V gene is TRBV7-9, the J gene TRBJ1-5; tentative D call: TRBD1 (6 bases). CDR1 and CDR2 (germline): SEHNR, FQNEAQ (reference sequence). This CDR3 has 17 residues. Trimming left V 1 base short and J 3 bases short, with 16 bases between. The CDR3 nucleotides are TGTGCCAGCAGCTTAGGGGGGGCTCGCCCCATCAATCAGCCCCAGCATTTT. Its translation: CASSLGGARPINQPQHF.

The chain carries TRBV5-4 and TRBJ1-2; 8 bases match TRBD1. Trimming took 0 bases from V and 8 from J; bases not matched to a gene: 3. This CDR3 contains 13 residues. CDR1 is SGHNT, CDR2 YYREEE, per germline (reference sequence). The CDR3 nucleotides are TGTGCCAGCAGCTTGGGGGACAGGCTGGGCTACACCTTC. It codes for CASSLGDRLGYTF.

The chain recombines TRBV28 with TRBJ1-2; no reliable D call. The CDR3 is made up of 13 amino acids. Germline V gives CDR1 MDHEN, CDR2 SYDVKM. Deletions cut 5 bases from V and 4 bases from J, with 11 bases between. Here the CDR3 DNA reads TGTGCCAGCAGTATACAGCTGCGCTATGGCTACACCTTC. It specifies CASSIQLRYGYTF.

The chain couples TRBV6-1 to TRBJ2-5, with 8 bases aligning to TRBD1. Germline-derived CDR1 and CDR2 are MNHNS and SASEGT. This CDR3 is 13 amino acids long. The J segment lost 4 bases and the V segment lost 4 bases, leaving 2 bases of the junction unmatched. The CDR3 coding sequence is TGTGCCAGCAGTGCCGACAGGGGAGAGACCCAGTACTTC. It encodes CASSADRGETQYF.

This clone was detected a few times. The rearrangement joins TRBV2 to TRBJ1-5; D unclear. The CDR3 totals 14 residues. Trimming removed 3 bases from V and 7 bases from J, with 13 bases in between. From germline, CDR1 is SNHLY and CDR2 FYNNEI. The CDR3 spells CASSEDTGRQPQHF. The DNA for the CDR3 is TGTGCCAGCAGTGAGGATACGGGTCGGCAGCCCCAGCATTTT.

This chain connects TRBV5-4 to TRBJ2-7, with 10 bases identical to TRBD1. CDR1 is SGHNT, CDR2 YYREEE, per germline (reference sequence). The J segment lost 3 bases and the V segment lost 3 bases, leaving 3 bases of the junction unmatched. CDR3 size: 14 residues. As DNA, the CDR3 is TGTGCCAGCAGCTACGACAGGGGGCACTACGAGCAGTACTTC. Protein: CASSYDRGHYEQYF. Together with reference TRBV5-4 and TRBJ2-7, the CDR3 gives the full variable domain: ETGVTQSPTHLIKTRGQQVTLRCSSQSGHNTVSWYQQALGQGPQFIFQYYREEENGRGNFPPRFSGLQFPNYSSELNVNALELDDSALYLCASSYDRGHYEQYFGPGTRLTVT.

This clone turned up a few times. The chain couples TRBV7-2 to TRBJ1-4, with TRBD1 matching 8 bases. The CDR3 has 15 residues. Germline V gene lookup returns CDR1 SGHTA and CDR2 FQGNSA. With 5 bases clipped from V and 4 bases from J, the junction kept 6 bases outside the gene matches. The CDR3 reads CASSIRTGFNEKLFF. For the CDR3, the DNA is TGTGCCAGCAGCATAAGGACAGGGTTTAATGAAAAACTGTTTTTT.

The J gene is TRBJ1-3, the V gene TRBV6-6; D is unresolved. CDR3 size: 12 residues. The V and J ends lost 6 bases and 5 bases respectively, with 8 bases between them. CDR1 and CDR2 from the germline V gene are MNHNY and SVGAGI (reference sequence). CDR3 DNA: TGTGCCAGCAGCCACCTTCGAAACACCATATATTTT. Its translation is CASSHLRNTIYF.

About this clone: This sample includes further DNA sequences coding for the same CDR3. V usage is TRBV20-1 and J usage is TRBJ2-1; D uncertain. V was clipped by 1 base and J by 5 bases, with 3 bases between them. The CDR3 runs 11 residues. Germline CDR1 is DFQATT and CDR2 is SNEGSKA (reference sequence). The CDR3, as DNA: TGCAGTGCTAGAGGTGACAATGAGCAGTTCTTC. Translation gives CSARGDNEQFF.

This sequence joins TRBV11-3 and TRBJ2-2; D not resolved. Per germline, CDR1 SGHNT and CDR2 YENEEA. The CDR3 covers 14 residues. V lost 0 bases and J lost 3, with 5 bases in between. The CDR3 region has the DNA TGTGCCAGCAGCTTAGATAGACACACCGGGGAGCTGTTTTTT. This sequence encodes CASSLDRHTGELFF.

This rearrangement joins TRBV15 to TRBJ1-6; D is undetermined. This CDR3 region has 16 residues. Germline V gene sequence: CDR1 LNHNV, CDR2 YYDKDF (reference sequence). Trimming shortened V by 0 bases and J by 6 bases, and 12 bases separated the two germline ends. Written as DNA, the CDR3 is TGTGCCACCAGCAGAGATCGGGCCGGGTCTAATTCACCCCTCCACTTT. It yields the protein CATSRDRAGSNSPLHF.

This clone turned up a few times. The chain has TRBV7-2 and TRBJ1-5; D is possibly TRBD1 (6 bases). There are 14 residues in the CDR3. The V end lost 4 bases, the J end lost 9 bases, and 16 bases lay between the germline ends. CDR1 is SGHTA, CDR2 FQGNSA, per germline. CDR3 bases: TGTGCCAGCAGCTCCGGGGGGCCCGGGGGGCCCCAGCATTTT. This gives the protein CASSSGGPGGPQHF. Using reference TRBV7-2 and TRBJ1-5 for the parts outside the CDR3, the full variable domain is GAGVSQSPSNKVTEKGKDVELRCDPISGHTALYWYRQSLGQGLEFLIYFQGNSAPDKSGLPSDRFSAERTGGSVSTLTIQRTQQEDSAVYLCASSSGGPGGPQHFGDGTRLSIL.

The J gene is TRBJ1-5, the V gene TRBV7-2; perhaps TRBD1 as D (5 bases). This CDR3 has 16 amino acids. Germline V gives CDR1 SGHTA, CDR2 FQGNSA. V was clipped by 6 bases and J by 6 bases, with 21 bases between them. The CDR3: CASSRGDGVGGQPQHF. Here the CDR3 DNA reads TGTGCCAGCAGTCGAGGTGATGGGGTTGGGGGTCAGCCCCAGCATTTT.

J is TRBJ2-1 and V is TRBV2, with D perhaps assigned TRBD1 or TRBD2 (5 bases each). This CDR3 spans 13 amino acids. The germline V and J ends were trimmed by 7 bases and 5 bases, with 12 bases remaining between them. Germline assignment: CDR1 SNHLY and CDR2 FYNNEI. CDR3 DNA: TGTGCCAGCAAGCAGGGAGCGAACAATGAGCAGTTCTTC. The encoded protein is CASKQGANNEQFF.

This chain uses TRBV10-3 with TRBJ1-6; D remains unclear. V lost 3 bases, J lost 4 bases, and 13 bases lay in between. This CDR3 spans 16 amino acids. Per the germline V gene, CDR1 is ENHRY and CDR2 is SYGVKD. CDR3 coding DNA: TGTGCCATCAGTGAAGCTAAGGTCTTATATAATTCACCCCTCCACTTT. Amino acid sequence: CAISEAKVLYNSPLHF.